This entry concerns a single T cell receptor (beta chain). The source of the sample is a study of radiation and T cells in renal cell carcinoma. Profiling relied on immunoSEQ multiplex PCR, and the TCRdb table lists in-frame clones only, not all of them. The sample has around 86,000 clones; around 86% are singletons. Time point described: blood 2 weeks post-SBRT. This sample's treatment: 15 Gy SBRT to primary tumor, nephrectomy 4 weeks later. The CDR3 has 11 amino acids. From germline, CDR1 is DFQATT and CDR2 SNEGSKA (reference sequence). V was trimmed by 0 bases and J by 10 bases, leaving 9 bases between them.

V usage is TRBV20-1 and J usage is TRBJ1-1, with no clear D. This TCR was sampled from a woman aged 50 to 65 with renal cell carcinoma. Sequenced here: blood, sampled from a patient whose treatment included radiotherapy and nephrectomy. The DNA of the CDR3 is TGCAGTGCTAGAGATGAACCTACAGCTTTCTTT. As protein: CSARDEPTAFF.